One TCR beta chain is described in this entry. The data derive from a study of blood T cell repertoires in COVID-19. Study background: The United States, Italy and Spain provided the acute and convalescent COVID-19 samples.

In the source study's methods: Using reference gene primer amplification, nucleated cell counts were estimated. Repertoires were generated with immunoSEQ multiplex PCR, while TCRdb's copy carries only in-frame clones and drops some. V and J calls and clone size are given by that table; D and trimming were obtained from the DNA. The repertoire holds about 150,000 clones, approximately 91% seen once, with 0.5% to 0.65% in the top ten. This CDR3 has 15 amino acids. Germline V gene lookup returns CDR1 SGHNT and CDR2 YYREEE (reference sequence). The trim removed 5 bases at V and 4 bases at J, leaving 7 bases unmatched.

The genes are TRBV5-4 and TRBJ2-3; 10 bases agree with TRBD1. Sequenced input: peripheral blood. The TCR was taken from a man aged 50-60 years with acute or convalescent COVID-19. CDR3: CASRFRDRGADTQYF. For the CDR3, the DNA is TGTGCCAGCAGGTTCCGGGACAGGGGTGCAGATACGCAGTATTTT.